The 11 T cell receptor beta chains listed next were all sequenced from one sample in a study of T-cell memory formation after mild COVID-19. A single record per CDR3 protein comes from TCRdb applying MiXCR to the 5' RACE reads. The data show 300,000 to 350,000 distinct CDR3 sequences, approximately 19% seen once. The sample consisted of PBMCs or a T cell subset sorted from them (not recorded which). These receptors were collected from a man between 18 and 29 years old who had mild COVID-19 (a few samples of this study predate the infection). Cell type and time point are not known.

This clonotype was seen only a few times. This rearrangement joins TRBV5-6 to TRBJ2-1; D may be TRBD1 (5 bases). Trimming left V 4 bases short and J 8 bases short, with 19 bases between. The germline gives CDR1 SGHDT, CDR2 YYEEEE. The CDR3 length is 15 residues. CDR3 nucleotide sequence: TGTGCCAGCAGCGTTGCAGGGCCCCTTAGGGATGAGCAGTTCTTC. Translation: CASSVAGPLRDEQFF.

This clonotype was counted a few times. The gene calls are TRBV4-1 and TRBJ1-2, with 10 bases aligning to TRBD1. In germline, CDR1 is MGHRA, CDR2 YSYEKL. Trimming cost V 4 bases and J 4 bases; bases outside gene matches: 15. The CDR3 spans 18 residues. CDR3 in amino acids: CASSPGETGGSLSYGYTF. CDR3 bases: TGCGCCAGCAGCCCCGGAGAGACAGGGGGCTCGTTGTCCTATGGCTACACCTTC.

The V gene is TRBV15, the J gene TRBJ2-2, with D unclear. V was trimmed by 0 bases and J by 7 bases, leaving 6 bases between them. This CDR3 is built from 13 residues. Germline CDR1 and CDR2: LNHNV and YYDKDF (reference sequence). The CDR3 reads CATSRENLGELFF. The CDR3 nucleotides read TGTGCCACCAGCAGAGAAAATCTCGGGGAGCTGTTTTTT. The variable domain in full, completed from reference TRBV15 and TRBJ2-2, reads DAMVIQNPRYQVTQFGKPVTLSCSQTLNHNVMYWYQQKSSQAPKLLFHYYDKDFNNEADTPDNFQSRRPNTSFCFLDIRSPGLGDTAMYLCATSRENLGELFFGEGSRLTVL.

This clonotype was counted once. The chain uses TRBV20-1 and TRBJ1-6; D call uncertain. Germline-derived CDR1 and CDR2 are DFQATT and SNEGSKA (reference sequence). This CDR3 contains 16 residues. V lost 3 bases and J 1 base, leaving 13 bases between the germline ends. CDR3: CSASRAAQSYNSPLHF. The CDR3, as DNA: TGCAGTGCTAGCCGGGCAGCCCAATCCTATAATTCACCCCTCCACTTT.

The rearrangement joins TRBV20-1 to TRBJ2-3; 14 bases are shared with TRBD2. The CDR3 totals 15 residues. V was clipped by 6 bases and J by 0 bases; unmatched bases: 2. Germline CDR1 and CDR2: DFQATT and SNEGSKA (reference sequence). The CDR3 sequence is CSAGLAGGSTDTQYF. The CDR3 coding sequence is TGCAGTGCCGGACTAGCGGGGGGTAGCACAGATACGCAGTATTTT.

This clonotype was observed a handful of times. The J gene is TRBJ1-1, the V gene TRBV7-2; D is perhaps TRBD1 (6 bases). Per germline, CDR1 SGHTA and CDR2 FQGNSA. Trimming left V 4 bases short and J 2 bases short, with 8 bases between. The CDR3 consists of 13 residues. The CDR3 is CASSWTVNTEAFF. DNA for the CDR3: TGTGCCAGCAGCTGGACAGTAAACACTGAAGCTTTCTTT.

The J gene is TRBJ1-1, the V gene TRBV7-9, with TRBD1 matching over 7 bases. Trimming took 5 bases from V and 0 from J; bases not matched to a gene: 9. Germline CDR1 and CDR2: SEHNR and FQNEAQ (reference sequence). CDR3 length: 16 residues. The CDR3 region is CASSHESGGLNTEAFF. As DNA, the CDR3 is TGTGCCAGCAGCCATGAGTCAGGGGGTCTGAACACTGAAGCTTTCTTT.

This clonotype was counted only a few times. The CDR3 reads CSARDGGAALSTDTQYF. The CDR3 DNA reads TGCAGTGCTAGAGATGGAGGGGCGGCCCTTAGCACAGATACGCAGTATTTT. The rearrangement uses TRBV20-1 and TRBJ2-3, with TRBD2 as a possible D gene (6 bases). Per the germline V gene, CDR1 is DFQATT and CDR2 is SNEGSKA (reference sequence). V lost 0 bases and J lost 0, with 16 bases in between. The CDR3 spans 17 residues.

V usage is TRBV15 and J usage is TRBJ2-1, with 13 bases fitting TRBD2. Germline V CDR1 and CDR2: LNHNV, YYDKDF (reference sequence). This CDR3 has 16 residues. With 2 bases clipped from V and 7 bases from J, the junction kept 5 bases outside the gene matches. The CDR3 DNA reads TGTGCCACCAGCAGATGGGGACTAGCGGGGATTAATGAGCAGTTCTTC. Protein product: CATSRWGLAGINEQFF.

The V call is TRBV7-2, the J call TRBJ1-6; the D gene is possibly TRBD1 (5 bases). Trimming left V 6 bases short and J 8 bases short, with 14 bases between. Germline V gene sequence: CDR1 SGHTA, CDR2 FQGNSA. This CDR3 has 14 residues. Here the CDR3 reads CASSSDPRDSPLHF. The CDR3 nucleotides are TGTGCCAGCAGTTCGGACCCCAGGGATTCACCCCTCCACTTT.

The chain carries TRBV18 and TRBJ2-7, with no clear D. V was cut by 5 bases and J by 6 bases, with 8 bases left in between. The CDR3 runs to 11 residues. CDR1 and CDR2 (germline): KGHSH, LQKENI. The CDR3 sequence: CASSVTIEQYF. The CDR3, as DNA: TGTGCCAGCTCAGTGACCATCGAGCAGTACTTC.